Below are 5 T cell receptor beta chains sequenced from a single sample in a study of blood T cell repertoires in COVID-19. Using immunoSEQ multiplex PCR, the repertoire was profiled, and TCRdb retains in-frame clones only, with some absent. The sample includes about 55,000 clones, 85% to 90% of them seen just once. Input material: peripheral blood. The receptors stem from a human donor in a cohort sampled during active COVID-19.

The V gene is TRBV7-9, the J gene TRBJ2-1, with D possibly matching TRBD2 (5 bases). The V gene's germline CDR1 is SEHNR and CDR2 FQNEAQ (reference sequence). Trimming took 5 bases from V and 4 from J, leaving 18 bases between them. The CDR3 spans 16 residues. The CDR3 nucleotides read TGTGCCAGCAGCAAAGGGAGCTCCATCAGTTACAATGAGCAGTTCTTC. Amino acid sequence: CASSKGSSISYNEQFF.

This clone was seen a handful of times. The chain has TRBV12-5 and TRBJ2-1; 7 bases fit TRBD2. The germline V gene encodes CDR1 LGHNT and CDR2 FRNRAP. The CDR3 covers 15 residues. V lost 8 bases and J lost 6; bases outside the gene matches: 13. The chain's CDR3 is CASQASAGRGNEQFF. CDR3 bases: TGTGCTAGTCAAGCCTCAGCGGGGCGGGGCAATGAGCAGTTCTTC.

V is TRBV7-2 and J is TRBJ2-7; tentatively, D is TRBD1 (5 bases). The CDR3 contains 14 residues. V was trimmed by 8 bases and J by 1 base, leaving 15 bases between them. CDR1 is SGHTA, CDR2 FQGNSA, per germline. This CDR3 reads CASVKSRQSYEQYF. CDR3 bases: TGTGCCAGCGTTAAGTCAAGACAGTCCTACGAGCAGTACTTC.

The chain has TRBV6-5 and TRBJ1-2, with D unresolved. V was pared by 0 bases and J by 4 bases, with 6 bases between. Looked up from germline, CDR1 is MNHEY and CDR2 is SVGAGI. CDR3 length: 13 amino acids. The CDR3 nucleotides are TGTGCCAGCAGTTACTCGCGGAGCTATGGCTACACCTTC. Amino acids: CASSYSRSYGYTF.

This clone was seen a single time. The V gene is TRBV5-8, the J gene TRBJ1-5, with 8 positions matching TRBD1. The ends lost 4 bases at V and 2 bases at J; junction bases unmatched: 5. CDR3 length equals 15 residues. Germline assignment: CDR1 SGHTS and CDR2 YDEGEE. CDR3 in DNA: TGTGCCAGCAGCGCAGGGGGCTGGGGCAATCAGCCCCAGCATTTT. As protein: CASSAGGWGNQPQHF.